This TCR beta chain was retrieved from a study of control samples from healthy donors and cancer patients. The protocol was immunoSEQ multiplex PCR, while the TCRdb copy is restricted to in-frame clones and leaves out a portion. The sample includes about 120,000 clones, approximately 93% of them seen just once. The source material was blood. This receptor was identified in a young woman in good health.

CDR3 coding DNA: TGTGCCACCAGTGATCCACAACCCGGGACAGGGGGCGAGACCGGGGAGCTGTTTTTT. Protein: CATSDPQPGTGGETGELFF. The genes are TRBV24-1 and TRBJ2-2; 12 bases line up with TRBD1. The CDR3 loop spans 19 amino acids. Trimming took 3 bases from V and 5 from J; bases not matched to a gene: 12. Per the germline V gene, CDR1 is KGHDR and CDR2 is SFDVKD.